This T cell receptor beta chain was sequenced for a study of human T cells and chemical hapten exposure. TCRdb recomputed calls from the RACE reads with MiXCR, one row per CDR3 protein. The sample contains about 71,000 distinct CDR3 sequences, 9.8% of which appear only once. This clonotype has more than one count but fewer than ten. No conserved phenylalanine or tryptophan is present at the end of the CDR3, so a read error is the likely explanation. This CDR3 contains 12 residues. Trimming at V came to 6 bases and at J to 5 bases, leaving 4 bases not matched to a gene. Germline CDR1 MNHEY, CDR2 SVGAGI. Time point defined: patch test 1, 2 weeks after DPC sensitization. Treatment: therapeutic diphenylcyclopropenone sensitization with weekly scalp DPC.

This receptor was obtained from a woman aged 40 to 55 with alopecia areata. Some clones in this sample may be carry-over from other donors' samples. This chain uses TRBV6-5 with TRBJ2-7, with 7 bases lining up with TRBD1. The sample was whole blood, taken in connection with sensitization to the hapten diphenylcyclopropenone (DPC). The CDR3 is CASSPDRDEQYY. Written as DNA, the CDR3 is TGTGCCAGCAGCCCCGACAGGGACGAGCAGTACTAC.